This T cell receptor (beta chain) was recovered during a study of technical replicates of blood from a few donors. Sequenced by immunoSEQ multiplex PCR; TCRdb stores in-frame clones only, minus some. The sample lists more than 90,000 clones; almost 97% were seen once. Germline V gene data show CDR1 as SEHNR and CDR2 as FQNEAQ (reference sequence). V was cut by 1 base and J by 6 bases, with 4 bases left in between. CDR3 length: 12 amino acids. The sample comprised T cells isolated from PBMCs. This chain links TRBV7-9 with TRBJ2-1, with D unresolved. This clonotype was sampled from a human donor in good health. As DNA, the CDR3 is TGTGCCAGCAGCTTAGGTATCAATGAGCAGTTCTTC. It encodes CASSLGINEQFF.